Below, 9 T cell receptor beta chains from the same sample are listed, as sequenced in a study of Ad26.COV2.S vaccination and SARS-CoV-2 variants. Indicated treatment: some 20 received Ad26.COV2.S at low or high dose, single or two shots; about 5 received placebo; per-sample allocation not given. Vaccine and placebo recipients were sampled on day 63 after the first injection. Repertoires were generated with immunoSEQ multiplex PCR, while TCRdb's copy carries only in-frame clones and drops some. The sample consists of about 400,000 clones, 75% to 90% of them appearing once. Sequencing used peripheral blood, obtained in a trial of Ad26.COV2.S vaccine versus placebo. These receptors all stem from a person aged 18-65 years who received the Ad26.COV2.S COVID-19 vaccine or a placebo.

This clone was picked up one time. The V and J genes are TRBV7-8 and TRBJ1-1, with D unclear. CDR1 SGHVS and CDR2 FQNEAQ come from the germline V gene. This CDR3 is built from 14 residues. Trimming shortened V by 1 base and J by 11 bases, and 17 bases separated the two germline ends. CDR3 in DNA: TGTGCCAGCAGCTTAGGGCGGGTCCGGGGATGGGCTTTCTTT. Residues: CASSLGRVRGWAFF.

Only a few counts were recorded for this clone. This sequence joins TRBV6-2 or TRBV6-3 and TRBJ1-2, with TRBD1 as a possible D gene (5 bases). Trimming removed 3 bases at V and 3 bases at J, with 11 bases between. Germline V CDR1 and CDR2: MNHEY, SVGEGT. CDR3 length: 14 residues. As DNA, the CDR3 is TGTGCCAGCAGTTATAACGGGGGGTACTATGGCTACACCTTC. Its translation: CASSYNGGYYGYTF.

The CDR3 loop reads CASSEAGPTEAFF. DNA of the CDR3: TGTGCCAGCAGCGAAGCGGGGCCGACTGAAGCTTTCTTT. The chain joins TRBV7-9 to TRBJ1-1; D perhaps matches TRBD1 (5 bases). Per germline, CDR1 SEHNR and CDR2 FQNEAQ (reference sequence). This CDR3 is built from 13 residues. Trimming removed 5 bases from V and 5 bases from J, with 12 bases in between. The full variable domain, completed using reference TRBV7-9 and TRBJ1-1, is DTGVSQNPRHKITKRGQNVTFRCDPISEHNRLYWYRQTLGQGPEFLTYFQNEAQLEKSRLLSDRFSAERPKGSFSTLEIQRTEQGDSAMYLCASSEAGPTEAFFGQGTRLTVV.

The chain carries TRBV5-4 and TRBJ2-4; the D is unclear. The ends were cut back, 4 bases at V and 7 bases at J, with 12 bases in the middle. The CDR3 is 13 amino acids. Germline values: CDR1 SGHNT, CDR2 YYREEE (reference sequence). This CDR3 is CASSLPGWNIQYF. CDR3 nucleotide sequence: TGTGCCAGCAGCCTGCCCGGGTGGAACATTCAGTACTTC.

The chain employs TRBV21-1 and TRBJ1-1. TRBV21-1 is a pseudogene locus. The CDR3 runs to 16 residues. The CDR3 reads CAIPTGLLLMNTEAFF. The CDR3 region has the DNA TGTGCCATACCAACGGGACTCCTTCTTATGAACACTGAAGCTTTCTTT.

The rearrangement uses TRBV2 and TRBJ1-2; weak D call: TRBD1 (5 bases). Germline values: CDR1 SNHLY, CDR2 FYNNEI. This CDR3 comprises 16 residues. Trimming cost V 7 bases and J 5 bases, with 23 bases left between them. CDR3 coding DNA: TGTGCCAGCACTCCCTTCCGGGACCGCATTTTGTATGGCTACACCTTC. It specifies CASTPFRDRILYGYTF. Based on the CDR3 plus reference TRBV2 and TRBJ1-2, the full variable domain is EPEVTQTPSHQVTQMGQEVILRCVPISNHLYFYWYRQILGQKVEFLVSFYNNEISEKSEIFDDQFSVERPDGSNFTLKIRSTKLEDSAMYFCASTPFRDRILYGYTFGSGTRLTVV.

V usage is TRBV5-5 and J usage is TRBJ2-1; 7 bases match TRBD2. The V gene end was trimmed by 1 base and the J gene end by 7 bases; junction bases not matched to a gene: 8. Germline CDR1 reads SGHKS; CDR2 reads YYEKEE (reference sequence). The CDR3 is 15 amino acids. The CDR3 loop is CASSLSAGRPNEQFF. DNA for the CDR3: TGTGCCAGCAGCTTGTCAGCGGGACGTCCGAATGAGCAGTTCTTC. Together with reference TRBV5-5 and TRBJ2-1, the CDR3 gives the full variable domain: DAGVTQSPTHLIKTRGQQVTLRCSPISGHKSVSWYQQVLGQGPQFIFQYYEKEERGRGNFPDRFSARQFPNYSSELNVNALLLGDSALYLCASSLSAGRPNEQFFGPGTRLTVL.

The chain uses TRBV23-1 and TRBJ2-7; possibly TRBD1 for D (6 bases). TRBV23-1 is identified as an open reading frame with a role that is uncertain. The ends were cut back, 8 bases at V and 6 bases at J, with 11 bases in the middle. The CDR3 consists of 11 residues. The CDR3 coding sequence is TGCGCCAGCGGTAGACAGGTCGAGCAGTACTTC. Its translation is CASGRQVEQYF.

CDR3 amino acids: CASSQGPPRATDTQYF. DNA for the CDR3: TGCGCCAGCAGCCAAGGCCCCCCCCGGGCCACAGATACGCAGTATTTT. The V call is TRBV4-3, the J call TRBJ2-3; D is undetermined. CDR1 is LGHNA, CDR2 YSLEER, per germline. The V end was cut by 1 base, the J end by 2 bases, with 13 bases between. This CDR3 is 16 amino acids long.